This entry features one T cell receptor beta chain sequence. A read error may produce the germline difference seen at one junction end. A NOSPECS grade of at least 4, a Clinical Activity Score of at least 3 and duration under 3 months were recorded in ophthalmopathy patients. A patient was excluded if there was uncontrolled infection, other autoimmune disease, pregnancy or lactation. The sample comes from a study of T cells in Graves' hyperthyroidism and ophthalmopathy. TCR beta CDR3 region amplification was performed from RNA transcripts. The HTBI primer set drove a first-round RT-PCR of the TCR CDR3. TCRdb itself ran the multiplex PCR reads through MiXCR, one entry per CDR3 protein. Of 50,000 to 60,000 distinct CDR3 sequences in the sample, around half are singletons; the top ten hold over 8%. Looked up from germline, CDR1 is SGHVS and CDR2 is FQNEAQ. The CDR3 consists of 15 residues.

The source material was blood. The chain is built from TRBV7-8 and TRBJ2-1; no clear D. This TCR came from a woman aged 50 to 65 with Graves' ophthalmopathy. CDR3 nucleotides: TGTGCCAGCAGCTTAGAGGAGAGCTCCTACGATGAGCAGCTCTTC. It yields the protein CASSLEESSYDEQLF.